What follows are 21 T cell receptor beta chains derived from one specimen sequenced in a study of CD8 T cells in Susac syndrome. RNA in amounts of roughly 0.5 to 1 ug was reverse transcribed with random hexamers. TCRdb re-called the immunoSEQ multiplex PCR reads with MiXCR, one entry per CDR3 protein. The data show some 150,000 distinct CDR3 sequences, with 95% seen just once and about 0.08% held by the top ten. The sample comprised CD4+ T cells from PBMCs. Every receptor here comes from a human donor with Susac syndrome.

V is TRBV20-1 and J is TRBJ2-1; D possibly corresponds to TRBD1 (5 bases). This CDR3 comprises 15 residues. The V end lost 0 bases, the J end lost 7 bases, and 16 bases lay between the germline ends. Germline values: CDR1 DFQATT, CDR2 SNEGSKA (reference sequence). The CDR3 spells CSARELGAKKNEQFF. The DNA of the CDR3 is TGCAGTGCTAGAGAGTTAGGGGCAAAAAAAAATGAGCAGTTCTTC.

This rearrangement joins TRBV13 to TRBJ1-6; 11 nucleotides line up with TRBD1. This CDR3 contains 17 residues. V gave up 4 bases and J gave up 8 bases; unmatched junction bases: 10. Germline V CDR1 and CDR2: PRHDT, FYEKMQ (reference sequence). The CDR3 loop is CASSYGQGAGGYSPLHF. The CDR3 DNA reads as TGTGCCAGCAGCTATGGACAGGGGGCAGGTGGCTATTCACCCCTCCACTTT. The full variable domain, completed using reference TRBV13 and TRBJ1-6, is AAGVIQSPRHLIKEKRETATLKCYPIPRHDTVYWYQQGPGQDPQFLISFYEKMQSDKGSIPDRFSAQQFSDYHSELNMSSLELGDSALYFCASSYGQGAGGYSPLHFGNGTRLTVT.

V and J are TRBV2 and TRBJ2-5; 9 bases fit TRBD2. Unmatched junction bases numbered 8, after V lost 4 bases and J lost 5 bases. Germline CDR1 is SNHLY and CDR2 is FYNNEI. This CDR3 is 15 amino acids long. The CDR3 sequence: CASSGVSGRQETQYF. CDR3 nucleotides: TGTGCCAGCAGTGGTGTTAGCGGGAGACAGGAGACCCAGTACTTC.

This clonotype was seen only once. The chain joins TRBV20-1 to TRBJ1-2; TRBD1 matches 7 bases. The CDR3 totals 13 residues. Germline V gene lookup returns CDR1 DFQATT and CDR2 SNEGSKA (reference sequence). The V segment lost 2 bases and the J segment 8 bases; nucleotides outside the gene matches: 8. The CDR3 coding sequence is TGCAGTGCTAGACATACAGGGGAGAACGGCTACACCTTC. Amino acid sequence: CSARHTGENGYTF.

This clonotype was picked up a small number of times. V gene TRBV6-1 combines with J gene TRBJ1-5; D remains unclear. The CDR3 loop spans 15 amino acids. Trimming removed 5 bases at V and 3 bases at J, with 14 bases between. Germline V lookup: CDR1 MNHNS, CDR2 SASEGT. The CDR3: CASSPSGGNNQPQHF. DNA for the CDR3: TGTGCCAGCAGTCCATCAGGTGGGAACAATCAGCCCCAGCATTTT.

V gene TRBV12-3 or TRBV12-4 combines with J gene TRBJ2-7, with a tentative D call TRBD2 (6 bases). The CDR3 is 14 amino acids. The V and J ends lost 3 bases and 6 bases respectively, with 15 bases between them. CDR3 in amino acids: CASSFRGVVSEQYF. The CDR3 region has the DNA TGTGCCAGCAGTTTTCGCGGGGTGGTAAGCGAGCAGTACTTC.

This clonotype was seen once. V and J are TRBV15 and TRBJ1-1; D is unclear. The germline V gene encodes CDR1 LNHNV and CDR2 YYDKDF (reference sequence). With 0 bases removed from V and 2 bases from J, the gap between germline ends came to 7 bases. The CDR3 consists of 14 residues. The CDR3 region has the DNA TGTGCCACCAGCAGAGATCTATTAAACACTGAAGCTTTCTTT. This encodes CATSRDLLNTEAFF. Filled out from reference TRBV15 and TRBJ1-1, the complete variable domain reads DAMVIQNPRYQVTQFGKPVTLSCSQTLNHNVMYWYQQKSSQAPKLLFHYYDKDFNNEADTPDNFQSRRPNTSFCFLDIRSPGLGDTAMYLCATSRDLLNTEAFFGQGTRLTVV.

V gene TRBV29-1 combines with J gene TRBJ1-1; the D gene is possibly TRBD1 (5 bases). V dropped 6 bases and J dropped 4 bases, with 12 bases sitting between them. Germline CDR1 SQVTM, CDR2 ANQGSEA. There are 12 residues in the CDR3. This CDR3 reads CSVAGGVTEAFF. The CDR3 DNA reads as TGCAGCGTAGCGGGGGGAGTCACTGAAGCTTTCTTT.

This chain connects TRBV10-3 to TRBJ2-7; the D gene is possibly TRBD2 (5 bases). Germline V gene data show CDR1 as ENHRY and CDR2 as SYGVKD. Trimming cost V 5 bases and J 3 bases, with 11 bases left between them. This CDR3 comprises 13 residues. The CDR3 bases are TGTGCCATCAGTCCCCGGGAAAACTACGAGCAGTACTTC. It specifies CAISPRENYEQYF.

V gene TRBV3-1 combines with J gene TRBJ1-6; D not certain. The CDR3 is 15 amino acids. The V and J ends lost 4 bases and 5 bases respectively, with 12 bases between them. CDR1 is LGHDT and CDR2 is YNNKEL in the germline V gene (reference sequence). CDR3: CASSLTSENNSPLHF. Written as DNA, the CDR3 is TGTGCCAGCAGCCTTACTTCAGAAAATAATTCACCCCTCCACTTT.

This rearrangement joins TRBV3-1 to TRBJ1-5; 7 nucleotides agree with TRBD1. Germline V gene data show CDR1 as LGHDT and CDR2 as YNNKEL (reference sequence). The trim removed 4 bases at V and 4 bases at J, leaving 7 bases unmatched. The CDR3 covers 15 residues. The CDR3 DNA is TGTGCCAGCAGCCTGACCGGGACAGATAATCAGCCCCAGCATTTT. Its protein product is CASSLTGTDNQPQHF.

The CDR3 sequence is CSASLDMSLGYTF. DNA for the CDR3: TGCAGTGCTAGTCTCGACATGAGCCTTGGCTACACCTTC. The V call is TRBV20-1, the J call TRBJ1-2; no clear D gene. This CDR3 comprises 13 residues. From germline, CDR1 is DFQATT and CDR2 SNEGSKA (reference sequence). Trimming pared 3 bases from V and 7 bases from J, leaving 15 bases between.

The V and J genes are TRBV4-1 and TRBJ2-7; 9 positions match TRBD1. The CDR3 is 15 residues long. The J segment lost 7 bases and the V segment lost 4 bases, leaving 11 bases of the junction unmatched. Per germline, CDR1 MGHRA and CDR2 YSYEKL. The CDR3 loop is CASSPAQGASWEQYF. In DNA form, the CDR3 reads TGCGCCAGCAGCCCTGCACAGGGGGCATCATGGGAGCAGTACTTC.

The chain couples TRBV12-3 or TRBV12-4 to TRBJ1-6; a possible D gene is TRBD1 (5 bases). Deletions cut 7 bases from V and 9 bases from J, with 16 bases between. The CDR3 runs to 14 residues. The CDR3 spells CASTTQGWSSPLHF. CDR3 nucleotides: TGTGCCAGCACTACCCAGGGTTGGAGTTCACCCCTCCACTTT.

V usage is TRBV20-1 and J usage is TRBJ1-1, with 11 nucleotides matching TRBD1. The CDR3 runs 14 residues. Germline V gene data show CDR1 as DFQATT and CDR2 as SNEGSKA (reference sequence). The trim removed 6 bases at V and 2 bases at J, leaving 5 bases unmatched. The CDR3 is CSAARTGGNTEAFF. The CDR3, as DNA: TGCAGTGCGGCAAGGACAGGGGGCAACACTGAAGCTTTCTTT.

The sample holds one count of this clonotype. The rearrangement uses TRBV7-9 and TRBJ1-2, with D hard to call. The germline V gene encodes CDR1 SEHNR and CDR2 FQNEAQ (reference sequence). V was pared by 0 bases and J by 2 bases, with 7 bases between. This CDR3 comprises 14 residues. As DNA, the CDR3 is TGTGCCAGCAGCTTAGCGCAGATGAACTATGGCTACACCTTC. As protein: CASSLAQMNYGYTF.

This sequence joins TRBV7-6 and TRBJ2-5; TRBD2 might be the D (5 bases). Trimming removed 5 bases from V and 4 bases from J, with 14 bases in between. CDR1 SGHVS and CDR2 FNYEAQ come from the germline V gene. The length of the CDR3 is 14 residues. CDR3 residues: CASSPAGNRETQYF. As DNA, the CDR3 is TGTGCCAGCAGCCCGGCCGGGAACCGAGAGACCCAGTACTTC.

The gene calls are TRBV6-5 and TRBJ2-5; weak D call: TRBD2 (5 bases). Trimming cost V 9 bases and J 0 bases, with 8 bases left between them. The CDR3 consists of 12 residues. Looked up from germline, CDR1 is MNHEY and CDR2 is SVGAGI. The CDR3 DNA is TGTGCCAGTCGGGGAAACCAAGAGACCCAGTACTTC. Translating gives CASRGNQETQYF.

Only one count was recorded for this clonotype. This chain joins TRBV27 and TRBJ2-5, with D hard to call. The CDR3 runs to 13 residues. V was pared by 5 bases and J by 2 bases, with 9 bases between. Germline assignment: CDR1 MNHEY and CDR2 SMNVEV (reference sequence). The CDR3 DNA reads as TGTGCCAGCAGTCCATACATACAAGAGACCCAGTACTTC. As protein: CASSPYIQETQYF.

V and J are TRBV11-3 and TRBJ2-1; weak D call: TRBD2 (6 bases). Germline CDR1 reads SGHNT; CDR2 reads YENEEA. The CDR3 is 14 amino acids. Trimming removed 2 bases at V and 8 bases at J, with 13 bases between. CDR3 sequence: CASSLSRGLDEQFF. Written as DNA, the CDR3 is TGTGCCAGCAGCTTATCCCGGGGACTGGATGAGCAGTTCTTC. The whole variable domain, remainder taken from reference TRBV11-3 and TRBJ2-1, is EAGVVQSPRYKIIEKKQPVAFWCNPISGHNTLYWYLQNLGQGPELLIRYENEEAVDDSQLPKDRFSAERLKGVDSTLKIQPAELGDSAVYLCASSLSRGLDEQFFGPGTRLTVL.

This clonotype was recorded once. V is TRBV5-1 and J is TRBJ2-5; D uncertain. The ends were cut back, 0 bases at V and 4 bases at J, with 10 bases in the middle. CDR1 and CDR2 from the germline V gene are SGHRS and YFSETQ. There are 14 residues in the CDR3. This chain's CDR3 is CASSLDPGPETQYF. In DNA, the CDR3 is TGCGCCAGCAGCTTGGATCCAGGCCCAGAGACCCAGTACTTC.